The clone carrying this T cell receptor beta chain was detected ten times or more. V was pared by 2 bases and J by 7 bases, with 8 bases of the junction left unmatched. This CDR3 is built from 15 residues. Germline CDR1 and CDR2: MGHDK and SYGVNS. Data came from immunoSEQ multiplex PCR; TCRdb stores just in-frame clones and leaves some out. The table lists about 200,000 clones, 70% to 80% of them singletons. This sample is drawn from a study of blood T cell repertoires in COVID-19. Whole-study context: T cells, B-cell-depleted T cells, or PBMCs supplied cDNA or gDNA.

The receptor comes from a woman between 40 and 50 years old with COVID-19, enrolled during active disease. The sequenced sample was peripheral blood. The chain uses TRBV25-1 and TRBJ1-5, with 7 bases identical to TRBD1. CDR3 nucleotide sequence: TGTGCCAGCAGTGAAGCACAGGGGTATCGACAGCCCCAGCATTTT. As protein: CASSEAQGYRQPQHF.